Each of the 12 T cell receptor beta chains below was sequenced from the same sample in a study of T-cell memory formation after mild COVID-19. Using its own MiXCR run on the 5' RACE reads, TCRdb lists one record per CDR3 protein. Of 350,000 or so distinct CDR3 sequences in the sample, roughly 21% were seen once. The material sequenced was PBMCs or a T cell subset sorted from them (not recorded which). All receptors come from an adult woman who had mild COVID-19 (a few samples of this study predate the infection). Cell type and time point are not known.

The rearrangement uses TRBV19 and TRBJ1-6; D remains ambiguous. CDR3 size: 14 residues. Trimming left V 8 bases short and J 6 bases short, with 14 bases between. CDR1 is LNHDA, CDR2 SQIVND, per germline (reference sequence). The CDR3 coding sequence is TGTGCCAGTGGCTCGAGGGATGCTAATTCACCCCTCCACTTT. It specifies CASGSRDANSPLHF.

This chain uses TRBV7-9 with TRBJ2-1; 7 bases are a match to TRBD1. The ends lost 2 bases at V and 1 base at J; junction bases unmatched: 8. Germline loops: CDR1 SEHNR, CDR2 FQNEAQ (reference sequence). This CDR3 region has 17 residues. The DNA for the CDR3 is TGTGCCAGCAGCTTAAAAAAGGGGGCGCGATCCTACAATGAGCAGTTCTTC. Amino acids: CASSLKKGARSYNEQFF.

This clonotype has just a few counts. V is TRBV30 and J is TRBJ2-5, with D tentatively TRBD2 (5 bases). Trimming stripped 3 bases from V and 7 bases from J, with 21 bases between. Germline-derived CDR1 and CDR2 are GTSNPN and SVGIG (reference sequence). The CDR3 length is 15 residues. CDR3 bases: TGTGCCTGGAGGGAGGACTCGCGCAGTGGACGGACCCAGTACTTC. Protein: CAWREDSRSGRTQYF.

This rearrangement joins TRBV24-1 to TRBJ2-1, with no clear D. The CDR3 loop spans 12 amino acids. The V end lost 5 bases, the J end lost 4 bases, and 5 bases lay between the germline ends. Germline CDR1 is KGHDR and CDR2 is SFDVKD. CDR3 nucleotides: TGTGCCACCAGTGCCCTTTACAATGAGCAGTTCTTC. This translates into CATSALYNEQFF.

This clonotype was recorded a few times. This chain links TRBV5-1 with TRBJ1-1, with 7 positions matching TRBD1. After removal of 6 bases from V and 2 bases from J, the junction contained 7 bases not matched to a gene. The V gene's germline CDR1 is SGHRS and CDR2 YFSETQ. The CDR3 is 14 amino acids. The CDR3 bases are TGCGCCAGCAAAGGGGGCGGAACAAACACTGAAGCTTTCTTT. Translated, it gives CASKGGGTNTEAFF. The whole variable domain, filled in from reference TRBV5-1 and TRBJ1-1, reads KAGVTQTPRYLIKTRGQQVTLSCSPISGHRSVSWYQQTPGQGLQFLFEYFSETQRNKGNFPGRFSGRQFSNSRSEMNVSTLELGDSALYLCASKGGGTNTEAFFGQGTRLTVV.

CDR3 amino acids: CATSRVEGFYNEQFF. CDR3 nucleotides: TGTGCCACCAGCAGGGTGGAAGGTTTTTACAATGAGCAGTTCTTC. The rearrangement joins TRBV15 to TRBJ2-1; no definite D call. Trimming left V 3 bases short and J 4 bases short, with 13 bases between. Germline V CDR1 and CDR2: LNHNV, YYDKDF (reference sequence). This CDR3 is 15 amino acids long.

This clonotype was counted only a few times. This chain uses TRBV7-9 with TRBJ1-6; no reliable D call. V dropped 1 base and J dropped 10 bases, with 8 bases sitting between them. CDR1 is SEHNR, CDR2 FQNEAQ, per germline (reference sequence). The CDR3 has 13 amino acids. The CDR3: CASSLETESPLHF. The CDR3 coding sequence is TGTGCCAGCAGCTTAGAAACGGAATCACCCCTCCACTTT.

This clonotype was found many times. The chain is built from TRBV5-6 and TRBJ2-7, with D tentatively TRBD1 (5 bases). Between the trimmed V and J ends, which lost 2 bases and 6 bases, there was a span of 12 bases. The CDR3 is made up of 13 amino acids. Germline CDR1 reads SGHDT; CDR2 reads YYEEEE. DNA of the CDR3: TGTGCCAGCAGCTTAAATCAGGGTGCCGAGCAGTACTTC. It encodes CASSLNQGAEQYF. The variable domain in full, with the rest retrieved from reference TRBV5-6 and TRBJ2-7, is DAGVTQSPTHLIKTRGQQVTLRCSPKSGHDTVSWYQQALGQGPQFIFQYYEEEERQRGNFPDRFSGHQFPNYSSELNVNALLLGDSALYLCASSLNQGAEQYFGPGTRLTVT.

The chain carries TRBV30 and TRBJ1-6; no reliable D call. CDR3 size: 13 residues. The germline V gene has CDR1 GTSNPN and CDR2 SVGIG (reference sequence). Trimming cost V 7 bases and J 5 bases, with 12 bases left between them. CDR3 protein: CAFNRLDNSPLHF. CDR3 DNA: TGTGCCTTCAATCGGTTAGATAATTCACCCCTCCACTTT.

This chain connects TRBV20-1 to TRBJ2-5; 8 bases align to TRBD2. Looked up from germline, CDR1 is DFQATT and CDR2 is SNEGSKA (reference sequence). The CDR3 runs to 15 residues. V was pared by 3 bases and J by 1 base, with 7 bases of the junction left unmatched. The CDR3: CSASGRGGVQETQYF. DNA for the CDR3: TGCAGTGCTAGCGGACGGGGGGGCGTCCAAGAGACCCAGTACTTC.

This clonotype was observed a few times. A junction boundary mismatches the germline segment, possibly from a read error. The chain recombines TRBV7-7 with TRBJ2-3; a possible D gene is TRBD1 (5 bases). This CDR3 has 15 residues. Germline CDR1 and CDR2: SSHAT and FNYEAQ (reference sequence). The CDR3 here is CASSPQGASTDTQYF. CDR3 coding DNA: TGTGCTAGCAGCCCACAAGGGGCCAGCACAGATACGCAGTATTTT.

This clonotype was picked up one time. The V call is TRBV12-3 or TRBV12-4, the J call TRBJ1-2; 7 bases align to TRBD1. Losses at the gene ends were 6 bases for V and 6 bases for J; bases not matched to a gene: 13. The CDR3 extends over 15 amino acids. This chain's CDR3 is CASSSYDRVRNGYTF. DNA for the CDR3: TGTGCCAGCAGCTCCTACGACAGGGTCCGTAATGGCTACACCTTC.